This TCR beta chain was captured by sequencing in a study of OX40 agonist ivuxolimab in advanced cancers. The wider study: Anti-PD-1, anti-PD-L1 or anti-CTLA-4 therapy given earlier was allowed, and approximately 43% had some.

Trimming removed 7 bases from V and 7 bases from J; junction bases left unmatched: 12. CDR1 is GTSNPN, CDR2 SVGIG, per germline (reference sequence). The CDR3 is 14 amino acids. Findings and caveats of the study: By week 6 at 0.1 to 3.0 mg/kg, blood CD4+ and CD8+ T cells had expanded clonally.

A note on this clone: The antigen is undetermined.

The method was immunoSEQ multiplex PCR; TCRdb's version includes in-frame clones alone and lacks a portion of them. The repertoire has 80,000 or so clones, around 87% of them found once; the top ten carry 0.25% to 0.4%. The clonotype originates from an adult with an advanced solid tumor such as melanoma, head and neck, liver or kidney cancer. Sequences were derived from CD4+ or CD8+ T cells sorted from blood, sampled in a trial of the OX40 agonist ivuxolimab. The chain employs TRBV30 and TRBJ1-4; 7 bases agree with TRBD1. The CDR3 spells CALTGPLRGEKLFF. The CDR3 DNA reads TGTGCCTTGACAGGGCCGCTACGGGGTGAAAAACTGTTTTTT.